The 30 T cell receptor beta chains given below trace back to one sample, sequenced in a study of tissue T cells after allogeneic stem cell transplantation. TCRdb's table, derived via immunoSEQ multiplex PCR, lists solely in-frame clones and lacks some. The table has around 28,000 clones, less than 90% seen once. This sample comprised blood, obtained before transplantation. These receptors were taken from a woman aged 18-55 years who later had graft-versus-host disease after an allogeneic stem cell transplant.

The chain couples TRBV4-3 to TRBJ1-4; a weak D match, TRBD1 (6 bases). The CDR3 contains 15 residues. Trimming removed 1 base from V and 5 bases from J, with 11 bases in between. The V gene's germline CDR1 is LGHNA and CDR2 YSLEER. The CDR3 spells CASSQVYRANEKLFF. In DNA, the CDR3 is TGCGCCAGCAGCCAAGTCTACAGGGCCAATGAAAAACTGTTTTTT.

The rearrangement joins TRBV5-1 to TRBJ1-2, with 8 bases that match TRBD1. J lost 8 bases, V lost 2 bases, and 11 bases had no gene match. This CDR3 spans 15 amino acids. Looked up from germline, CDR1 is SGHRS and CDR2 is YFSETQ. Written as DNA, the CDR3 is TGCGCCAGCAGCTTATCAACCGGACAGGGTAGGGGCTACACCTTC. It translates to CASSLSTGQGRGYTF.

The chain combines TRBV4-1 with TRBJ2-7; 11 bases match TRBD1. CDR3 length: 15 amino acids. The germline V gene has CDR1 MGHRA and CDR2 YSYEKL. Germline trimming cut 1 base from V and 4 bases from J; bases unmatched to any gene: 3. The CDR3 is CASSQGDRGSYEQYF. The CDR3, as DNA: TGCGCCAGCAGCCAAGGGGACAGGGGGTCGTACGAGCAGTACTTC.

The V gene is TRBV6-5, the J gene TRBJ2-5; no clear D. The CDR3 totals 11 residues. Germline CDR1 reads MNHEY; CDR2 reads SVGAGI. V was trimmed by 7 bases and J by 5 bases, leaving 8 bases between them. The CDR3 protein is CASTDRETQYF. CDR3 coding DNA: TGTGCCAGCACAGATCGGGAGACCCAGTACTTC.

Only a few counts were recorded for this clone. The chain combines TRBV4-2 with TRBJ2-1; D perhaps matches TRBD2 (6 bases). Germline CDR1 reads LGHNA; CDR2 reads YNFKEQ. Trimming took off 1 base at V and 7 bases at J, with 20 bases between the two ends. This CDR3 has 17 amino acids. The CDR3 bases are TGTGCCAGCAGCCAAGCTACCGGGGGAGGTGTGAGGAATGAGCAGTTCTTC. Residues: CASSQATGGGVRNEQFF.

The V and J genes are TRBV30 and TRBJ2-5; D tentatively reads TRBD1 or TRBD2 (5 bases each). Germline V gene sequence: CDR1 GTSNPN, CDR2 SVGIG (reference sequence). The CDR3 covers 15 residues. V lost 0 bases and J 3 bases, leaving 14 bases between the germline ends. The CDR3 DNA reads as TGTGCCTGGAGTGTACGGGACGGACCGAAAGAGACCCAGTACTTC. As protein: CAWSVRDGPKETQYF.

This chain joins TRBV2 and TRBJ2-3, with 12 nucleotides matching TRBD2. Looked up from germline, CDR1 is SNHLY and CDR2 is FYNNEI. With V trimmed by 4 bases and J by 6 bases, 14 bases remained unmatched. The CDR3 extends over 18 amino acids. In nucleotides, the CDR3 is TGTGCCAGCAGTGCCTCGAGACTAGCGGGAGCGATGGCGGATACGCAGTATTTT. It yields the protein CASSASRLAGAMADTQYF.

The chain is built from TRBV4-3 and TRBJ2-3; 12 bases align to TRBD2. CDR1 and CDR2 from the germline V gene are LGHNA and YSLEER. The length of the CDR3 is 19 residues. V gave up 6 bases and J gave up 0 bases; unmatched junction bases: 13. CDR3 region: CASSPTLAGGRGSTDTQYF. The DNA of the CDR3 is TGCGCCAGCAGTCCTACGCTAGCGGGGGGGCGGGGGAGCACAGATACGCAGTATTTT.

This clone was picked up one time. This chain connects TRBV3-1 (or the pseudogene TRBV3-2) to TRBJ2-7; D remains unclear. Germline assignment: CDR1 LGHDT and CDR2 YNNKEL (reference sequence). The length of the CDR3 is 13 residues. With 4 bases removed from V and 2 bases from J, the gap between germline ends came to 9 bases. The CDR3 protein is CASSRTETYEQYF. CDR3 coding DNA: TGTGCCAGCAGCCGTACTGAGACCTACGAGCAGTACTTC.

This clone has a single count. This chain uses TRBV11-3 with TRBJ1-1; possible D gene TRBD1, 5 bases. V was shortened by 1 base and J by 1 base, with 7 bases between the two germline ends. Per germline, CDR1 SGHNT and CDR2 YENEEA. The CDR3 runs 14 residues. CDR3 residues: CASSLGQGNTEAFF. The CDR3 nucleotides are TGTGCCAGCAGCTTAGGCCAGGGGAACACTGAAGCTTTCTTT.

The chain couples TRBV19 to TRBJ2-7, with 15 positions matching TRBD2. Germline loops: CDR1 LNHDA, CDR2 SQIVND (reference sequence). J gave up 0 bases and V 9 bases, and 3 bases lay outside the gene matches. The CDR3 totals 15 residues. The CDR3 sequence: CASGLAGGSSYEQYF. CDR3 in DNA: TGTGCCAGCGGACTAGCGGGGGGGAGCTCCTACGAGCAGTACTTC.

This chain links TRBV7-9 with TRBJ2-7; the D is unclear. The V gene lost 0 bases and the J gene lost 0 bases, with 6 bases spanning the gap. The CDR3 loop spans 14 amino acids. Germline CDR1 reads SEHNR; CDR2 reads FQNEAQ (reference sequence). The CDR3 reads CASSLAGGSYEQYF. The CDR3 DNA reads as TGTGCCAGCAGCTTAGCGGGCGGCTCCTACGAGCAGTACTTC.

This clone was seen just once. This chain connects TRBV5-1 to TRBJ1-1; no reliable D call. Germline V gene sequence: CDR1 SGHRS, CDR2 YFSETQ. V gave up 3 bases and J gave up 0 bases, with 6 bases separating them. This CDR3 is built from 13 residues. For the CDR3, the DNA is TGCGCCAGCAGCTCCGACATGAACACTGAAGCTTTCTTT. Translating it yields CASSSDMNTEAFF.

This chain connects TRBV3-1 (or the pseudogene TRBV3-2) to TRBJ2-1; 15 bases align to TRBD2. CDR3 size: 15 residues. The junction had 4 bases not matched to a gene; V was cut back by 4 bases and J by 9 bases. The germline V gene encodes CDR1 LGHDT and CDR2 YNNKEL (reference sequence). CDR3 residues: CASSPGLAGGIEQFF. CDR3 nucleotides: TGTGCCAGCAGCCCCGGACTAGCGGGGGGGATTGAGCAGTTCTTC.

The genes are TRBV28 and TRBJ1-1; weak D call: TRBD1 (5 bases). This CDR3 is 14 amino acids long. The V gene lost 2 bases and the J gene lost 4 bases, with 11 bases spanning the gap. The germline gives CDR1 MDHEN, CDR2 SYDVKM. The CDR3 region is CASSLTGTSTEAFF. The CDR3, as DNA: TGTGCCAGCAGTTTAACCGGGACCTCCACTGAAGCTTTCTTT.

This chain joins TRBV28 and TRBJ1-2; D ambiguous. V was cut by 0 bases and J by 2 bases, with 10 bases left in between. This CDR3 contains 15 residues. Germline loops: CDR1 MDHEN, CDR2 SYDVKM. The CDR3 nucleotides are TGTGCCAGCAGTTTATGGTCGGTCAGAAACTATGGCTACACCTTC. This translates into CASSLWSVRNYGYTF.

The chain employs TRBV7-8 and TRBJ2-7; D unresolved. Germline lookup yields CDR1 SGHVS and CDR2 FQNEAQ. This CDR3 region has 13 residues. V was trimmed by 2 bases and J by 3 bases, leaving 8 bases between them. The CDR3 reads CASSLRGFYEQYF. The DNA of the CDR3 is TGTGCCAGCAGCTTACGAGGATTCTACGAGCAGTACTTC.

This clone was recorded once. The sample carries other DNA sequences with the same CDR3. CDR3 bases: TGTGCCAGCAGCTTGACAGTGAACACTGAAGCTTTCTTT. It translates to CASSLTVNTEAFF. The chain recombines TRBV7-3 with TRBJ1-1; D is possibly TRBD1 (5 bases). Germline lookup yields CDR1 SGHTA and CDR2 FQGTGA. CDR3 size: 13 residues. Trimming shortened V by 3 bases and J by 0 bases, and 5 bases separated the two germline ends.

This clone was seen just once. The chain joins TRBV27 to TRBJ1-3; weak D call: TRBD1 (5 bases). Germline CDR1 MNHEY, CDR2 SMNVEV (reference sequence). The CDR3 length is 15 residues. Deletions cut 2 bases from V and 5 bases from J, with 13 bases between. The CDR3 DNA reads TGTGCCAGCAGTTTAAGCGGGGGTGTGAGAAACACCATATATTTT. Its protein product is CASSLSGGVRNTIYF.

This chain links TRBV5-1 with TRBJ1-2; D gene unclear. The V gene's germline CDR1 is SGHRS and CDR2 YFSETQ. This CDR3 is built from 14 residues. V lost 0 bases to trimming and J lost 0 bases, with 6 bases between them. CDR3 protein: CASSLVSSNYGYTF. CDR3 bases: TGCGCCAGCAGCTTGGTGTCTTCTAACTATGGCTACACCTTC.

This clone was found once. The chain links TRBV3-1 (or the pseudogene TRBV3-2) to TRBJ2-3; 8 bases align to TRBD2. The CDR3 spans 17 residues. Germline assignment: CDR1 LGHDT and CDR2 YNNKEL (reference sequence). V lost 4 bases and J lost 6; bases outside the gene matches: 15. The CDR3 sequence: CASSRRGLAQWVDTQYF. CDR3 DNA: TGTGCCAGCAGCCGCAGAGGACTAGCCCAGTGGGTTGATACGCAGTATTTT.

The chain couples TRBV18 to TRBJ1-1; D unresolved. V was clipped by 3 bases and J by 0 bases, with 5 bases between them. This CDR3 contains 13 residues. Per germline, CDR1 KGHSH and CDR2 LQKENI. CDR3 residues: CASSPNMNTEAFF. In DNA form, the CDR3 reads TGTGCCAGCTCACCGAACATGAACACTGAAGCTTTCTTT.

This rearrangement joins TRBV2 to TRBJ2-7; D is uncertain. The germline gives CDR1 SNHLY, CDR2 FYNNEI. Trimming stripped 3 bases from V and 0 bases from J, with 12 bases between. The CDR3 contains 15 residues. CDR3 residues: CASSDEQLSSYEQYF. CDR3 DNA: TGTGCCAGCAGTGACGAACAGTTGAGCTCCTACGAGCAGTACTTC.

V usage is TRBV10-3 and J usage is TRBJ2-2; no definite D call. CDR3 length equals 19 residues. Germline V gives CDR1 ENHRY, CDR2 SYGVKD. V was trimmed by 10 bases and J by 5 bases, leaving 32 bases between them. The DNA of the CDR3 is TGTGCCACCCTACAATGGCCCGCGGTCGTCGACTCCGGGACCGGGGAGCTGTTTTTT. Amino acids: CATLQWPAVVDSGTGELFF.

The V call is TRBV6-5, the J call TRBJ1-2, with D perhaps TRBD1 (5 bases). The germline V gene has CDR1 MNHEY and CDR2 SVGAGI. V was cut by 6 bases and J by 1 base, with 12 bases left in between. This CDR3 spans 14 amino acids. The CDR3 DNA reads TGTGCCAGCAGGGTCGACAGCGATAACTATGGCTACACCTTC. It translates to CASRVDSDNYGYTF.

The V call is TRBV20-1, the J call TRBJ1-4; D uncertain. V lost 3 bases, J lost 1 base, and 6 bases lay in between. Germline CDR1 is DFQATT and CDR2 is SNEGSKA (reference sequence). The CDR3 has 13 amino acids. The CDR3 protein is CSASRVTNEKLFF. CDR3 nucleotides: TGCAGTGCTAGTAGGGTAACTAATGAAAAACTGTTTTTT.

This chain joins TRBV7-2 and TRBJ1-1; D gene uncertain. V shed 5 bases and J shed 5 bases, with 21 bases lying between them. The CDR3 covers 16 residues. Germline lookup yields CDR1 SGHTA and CDR2 FQGNSA. The CDR3 DNA follows: TGTGCCAGCAGCGGCGGCATTTGGGTTTCGAGGACTGAAGCTTTCTTT. Its protein product is CASSGGIWVSRTEAFF.

The V call is TRBV11-1, the J call TRBJ2-3; D not resolved. Trimming pared 5 bases from V and 3 bases from J, leaving 12 bases between. Germline assignment: CDR1 SGHAT and CDR2 FQDESV (reference sequence). The CDR3 contains 14 residues. CDR3 DNA: TGTGCCAGCAGCGCCGAAACCTATACAGATACGCAGTATTTT. Its protein is CASSAETYTDTQYF. Full variable domain (missing parts from reference TRBV11-1 and TRBJ2-3): EAEVAQSPRYKITEKSQAVAFWCDPISGHATLYWYRQILGQGPELLVQFQDESVVDDSQLPKDRFSAERLKGVDSTLKIQPAELGDSAMYLCASSAETYTDTQYFGPGTRLTVL.

The chain couples TRBV6-2 or TRBV6-3 to TRBJ2-3, with 7 nucleotides matching TRBD1. Germline V gene data show CDR1 as MNHEY and CDR2 as SVGEGT. V gave up 4 bases and J gave up 4 bases; unmatched junction bases: 11. The CDR3 runs 16 residues. The CDR3 region has the DNA TGTGCCAGCAGTTCAACGGGACAGACGGTGGCAGATACGCAGTATTTT. The encoded protein is CASSSTGQTVADTQYF.

This clone was seen only once. The chain is built from TRBV7-2 and TRBJ2-3; maybe TRBD2 (6 bases). The CDR3 sequence is 17 residues long. V gave up 5 bases and J gave up 0 bases, with 18 bases separating them. Germline CDR1 is SGHTA and CDR2 is FQGNSA. The CDR3 nucleotides are TGTGCCAGCAGCCCCCGCCGCGGGGCACATAGCACAGATACGCAGTATTTT. It encodes CASSPRRGAHSTDTQYF.